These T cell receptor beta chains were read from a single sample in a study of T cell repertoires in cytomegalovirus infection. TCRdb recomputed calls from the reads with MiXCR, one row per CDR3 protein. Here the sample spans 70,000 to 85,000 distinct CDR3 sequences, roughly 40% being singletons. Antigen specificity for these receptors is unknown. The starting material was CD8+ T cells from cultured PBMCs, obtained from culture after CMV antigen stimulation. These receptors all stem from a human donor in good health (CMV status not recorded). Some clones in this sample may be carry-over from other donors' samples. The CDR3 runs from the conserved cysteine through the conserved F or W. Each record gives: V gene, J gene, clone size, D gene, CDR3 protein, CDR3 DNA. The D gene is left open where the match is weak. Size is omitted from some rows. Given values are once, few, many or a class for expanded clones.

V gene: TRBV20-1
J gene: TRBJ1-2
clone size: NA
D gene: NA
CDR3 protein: CSARDALGARWGYTF
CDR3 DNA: TGCAGTGCTAGAGATGCGCTGGGCGCAAGGTGGGGCTACACCTTC

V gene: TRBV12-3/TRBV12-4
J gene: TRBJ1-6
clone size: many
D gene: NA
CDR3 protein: CASSLGVYNSPLHF
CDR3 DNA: TGTGCCAGCAGTTTGGGTGTTTATAATTCACCCCTCCACTTT

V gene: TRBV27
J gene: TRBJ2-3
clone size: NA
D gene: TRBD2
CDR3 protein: CASSPGRGGADTQYF
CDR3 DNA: TGTGCCAGCAGTCCTGGGCGGGGGGGAGCAGATACGCAGTATTTT

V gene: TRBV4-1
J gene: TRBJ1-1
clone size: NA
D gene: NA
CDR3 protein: CASSQDWGGGTEAFF
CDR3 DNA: TGCGCCAGCAGCCAAGATTGGGGAGGCGGCACTGAAGCTTTCTTT

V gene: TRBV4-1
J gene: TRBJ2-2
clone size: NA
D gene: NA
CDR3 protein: CASSQDPEISAGELFF
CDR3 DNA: TGCGCCAGCAGCCAAGATCCTGAGATTTCTGCCGGGGAGCTGTTTTTT

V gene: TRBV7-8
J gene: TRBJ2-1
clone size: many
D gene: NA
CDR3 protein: CASSFGSSYNEQFF
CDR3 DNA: TGTGCCAGCAGCTTTGGGAGTTCCTACAATGAGCAGTTCTTC

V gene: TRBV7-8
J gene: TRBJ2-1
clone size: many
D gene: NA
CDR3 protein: CASSFSRANNEQFF
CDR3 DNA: TGTGCCAGCAGCTTTTCTCGGGCGAACAATGAGCAGTTCTTC

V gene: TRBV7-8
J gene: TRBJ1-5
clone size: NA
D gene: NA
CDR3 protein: CASNTGGSNQPQHF
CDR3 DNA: TGTGCCAGCAACACCGGCGGGAGCAATCAGCCCCAGCATTTT

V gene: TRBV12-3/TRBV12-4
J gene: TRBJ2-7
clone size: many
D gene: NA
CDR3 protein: CASSFLLIDSYEQYF
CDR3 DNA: TGTGCCAGCAGTTTTTTGCTTATTGACTCCTACGAGCAGTACTTC

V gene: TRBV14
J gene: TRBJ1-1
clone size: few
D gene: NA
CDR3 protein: CASSHTGRGRGNTEAFF
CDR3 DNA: TGTGCCAGCAGCCATACCGGTAGGGGCCGGGGAAACACTGAAGCTTTCTTT

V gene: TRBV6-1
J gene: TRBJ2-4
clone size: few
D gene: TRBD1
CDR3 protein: CASSPGTGEALAKNIQYF
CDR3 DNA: TGTGCCAGCAGCCCAGGGACAGGGGAGGCCCTAGCCAAAAACATTCAGTACTTC

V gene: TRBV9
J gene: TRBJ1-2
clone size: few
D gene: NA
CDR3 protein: CASSASGFIGYTF
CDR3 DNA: TGTGCCAGCAGCGCATCTGGATTCATTGGCTACACCTTC

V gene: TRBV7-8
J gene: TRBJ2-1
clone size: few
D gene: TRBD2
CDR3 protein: CASSLDGLAGGPANEQFF
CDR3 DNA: TGTGCCAGCAGCTTAGATGGCCTAGCGGGGGGGCCGGCGAATGAGCAGTTCTTC

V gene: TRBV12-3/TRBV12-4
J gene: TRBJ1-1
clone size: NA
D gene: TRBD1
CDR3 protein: CASSPSRGLNTEAFF
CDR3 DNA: TGTGCCAGCAGCCCAAGCAGGGGGCTGAACACTGAAGCTTTCTTT

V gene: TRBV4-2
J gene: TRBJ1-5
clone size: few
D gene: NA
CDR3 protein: CASSQGSGVGNQPQHF
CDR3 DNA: TGTGCCAGCAGCCAAGGATCAGGGGTAGGCAATCAGCCCCAGCATTTT

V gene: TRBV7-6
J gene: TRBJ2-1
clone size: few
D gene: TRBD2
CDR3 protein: CASSSIELAGGRSEQFF
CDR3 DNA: TGTGCCAGCAGCTCGATAGAACTAGCGGGGGGGCGGAGTGAGCAGTTCTTC

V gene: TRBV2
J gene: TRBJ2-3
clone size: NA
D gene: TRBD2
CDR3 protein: CASSSLLAGARDTQYF
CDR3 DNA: TGTGCCAGCAGTTCCCTACTAGCGGGGGCGAGGGATACGCAGTATTTT

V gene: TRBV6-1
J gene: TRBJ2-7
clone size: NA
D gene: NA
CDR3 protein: CASSEAGLGVVWEQYF
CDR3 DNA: TGTGCCAGCAGTGAAGCAGGACTCGGGGTAGTGTGGGAGCAGTACTTC

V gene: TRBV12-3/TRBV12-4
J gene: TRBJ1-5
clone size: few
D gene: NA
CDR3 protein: CASSLMPREGLNQPQHF
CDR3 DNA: TGTGCCAGCAGTTTAATGCCCAGGGAGGGACTCAATCAGCCCCAGCATTTT

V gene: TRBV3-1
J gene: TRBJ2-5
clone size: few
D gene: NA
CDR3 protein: CASSQDWGQQETQYF
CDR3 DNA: TGTGCCAGCAGCCAAGATTGGGGGCAGCAAGAGACCCAGTACTTC

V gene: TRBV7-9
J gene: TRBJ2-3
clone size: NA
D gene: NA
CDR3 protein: CASIKSSTDTQYF
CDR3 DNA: TGTGCCAGCATTAAGTCTAGCACAGATACGCAGTATTTT

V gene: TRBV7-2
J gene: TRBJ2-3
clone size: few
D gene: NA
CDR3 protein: CASSFVHLSTDTQYF
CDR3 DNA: TGTGCCAGCAGCTTCGTGCACTTAAGCACAGATACGCAGTATTTT